This T cell receptor beta chain was obtained from a study of beta chain features in type 1 diabetes. Study-wide points: Patients with Type 1 diabetes showed moderately but significantly shorter TCRB CDR3s in all four CD4+ subsets.

cDNA synthesis used the whole RNA isolate, giving expressed TCRB sequences. The table came from immunoSEQ multiplex PCR; TCRdb's copy has only in-frame clones and leaves some out. The table has about 160,000 clones, 7% to 9.5% seen once. This clone came up a few times. Its antigen remains unidentified. The CDR3 loop spans 14 amino acids. V was pared by 5 bases and J by 5 bases, with 18 bases between. Germline V lookup: CDR1 GTSNPN, CDR2 SVGIG (reference sequence). The rearrangement joins TRBV30 to TRBJ2-5; maybe TRBD1 (6 bases). The sequence came from a woman in her twenties or thirties with type 1 diabetes. Sample: central memory CD4+ T cells from blood. The CDR3 reads CAWVFAGAEETQYF. CDR3 DNA: TGTGCCTGGGTTTTTGCAGGGGCGGAGGAGACCCAGTACTTC.